This entry concerns a single TCR beta chain. Antigen unknown. MiXCR, run by TCRdb on the 5' RACE reads, gives a single entry per CDR3 protein. The sample includes 560,000 or so distinct CDR3 sequences, roughly 17% of them seen just once. The CDR3 sequence is 14 residues long. Deletions cut 3 bases from V and 5 bases from J, with 13 bases between. Germline assignment: CDR1 SGHTA and CDR2 FQGNSA. The record originates from a study of T-cell memory formation after mild COVID-19. Study-level information: Clusters were largely donor specific.

Overall study results and limits: The main location of contracting CD4+ clones was CM and EM, and that of contracting CD8+ clones was EMRA. Pre-infection memory carried some responding clones, suggesting that cross-reactive memory joined. Clones contracting over day 15 to 85 were CD4/CD8 balanced, with later expanders leaning CD4+.

Sequenced: PBMCs or a T cell subset sorted from them (not recorded which). This clonotype was obtained from an adult woman who had mild COVID-19 (a few samples of this study predate the infection). Cell type and time point are not known. V is TRBV7-2 and J is TRBJ1-1; D gene unclear. CDR3 protein: CASSFNTGGTEAFF. In DNA form, the CDR3 reads TGTGCCAGCAGCTTCAACACGGGTGGGACTGAAGCTTTCTTT.